The 20 T cell receptor beta chains in this list originate from one sample, sequenced in a study of CD8 T cells in Susac syndrome. Reverse transcription of about 0.5 to 1 ug RNA was carried out with random hexamers. A single record per CDR3 protein comes from TCRdb applying MiXCR to the immunoSEQ multiplex PCR reads. The data hold around 80,000 distinct CDR3 sequences, with roughly 90% observed a single time. Specimen: CD8+ T cells from PBMCs. The receptors were sampled from a human donor with multiple sclerosis.

This chain uses TRBV3-1 with TRBJ2-7; 8 nucleotides agree with TRBD1. The length of the CDR3 is 18 residues. V gave up 0 bases and J gave up 0 bases; unmatched junction bases: 10. In germline, CDR1 is LGHDT, CDR2 YNNKEL (reference sequence). In DNA, the CDR3 is TGTGCCAGCAGCCAAGATCCCTTTACAGGGGGTAGCTCCTACGAGCAGTACTTC. Its translation is CASSQDPFTGGSSYEQYF.

The V and J genes are TRBV6-2 or TRBV6-3 and TRBJ2-1, with no clear D. The CDR3 covers 15 residues. Trimming removed 4 bases at V and 0 bases at J, with 10 bases between. The germline V gene has CDR1 MNHEY and CDR2 SVGEGT. The CDR3 region is CASSWIFSSYNEQFF. CDR3 nucleotides: TGTGCCAGCAGTTGGATCTTCTCCTCCTACAATGAGCAGTTCTTC.

The chain employs TRBV4-1 and TRBJ1-5; D call uncertain. The CDR3 is made up of 15 amino acids. Trimming removed 1 base at V and 1 base at J, with 8 bases between. Germline values: CDR1 MGHRA, CDR2 YSYEKL. The CDR3 bases are TGCGCCAGCAGCCAAGTTTCGGGGAGCAATCAGCCCCAGCATTTT. Protein sequence: CASSQVSGSNQPQHF.

This sequence joins TRBV11-1 and TRBJ1-1; the match to TRBD1 covers 7 bases. Trimming took 2 bases from V and 4 from J; bases not matched to a gene: 4. Per germline, CDR1 SGHAT and CDR2 FQDESV (reference sequence). The CDR3 has 14 residues. The CDR3 region is CASSLTGAPTEAFF. As DNA, the CDR3 is TGTGCCAGCAGCTTAACAGGGGCGCCCACTGAAGCTTTCTTT.

The chain has TRBV6-6 and TRBJ1-5; a weak D match, TRBD1 (5 bases). Germline V gene data show CDR1 as MNHNY and CDR2 as SVGAGI (reference sequence). The CDR3 has 15 residues. V lost 2 bases and J lost 5, with 13 bases in between. The chain's CDR3 is CASSYPGEGDQPQHF. In DNA, the CDR3 is TGTGCCAGCAGTTACCCGGGGGAAGGAGATCAGCCCCAGCATTTT.

The V gene is TRBV20-1, the J gene TRBJ1-2; maybe TRBD1 (5 bases). From germline, CDR1 is DFQATT and CDR2 SNEGSKA (reference sequence). Trimming removed 5 bases from V and 8 bases from J, with 12 bases in between. The length of the CDR3 is 11 residues. CDR3 coding DNA: TGCAGTGCTGTTACAGGATACGGCTACACCTTC. Encoded protein: CSAVTGYGYTF.

V and J are TRBV7-2 and TRBJ2-3, with 8 bases identical to TRBD1. The CDR3 covers 12 residues. Per the germline V gene, CDR1 is SGHTA and CDR2 is FQGNSA. With V trimmed by 8 bases and J by 5 bases, 3 bases remained unmatched. The CDR3 loop reads CASGQGVDTQYF. Written as DNA, the CDR3 is TGTGCCAGCGGACAGGGCGTAGATACGCAGTATTTT.

V and J are TRBV20-1 and TRBJ2-5, with D hard to call. The CDR3 spans 14 residues. Germline-derived CDR1 and CDR2 are DFQATT and SNEGSKA (reference sequence). V was cut by 3 bases and J by 2 bases, with 13 bases left in between. In DNA form, the CDR3 reads TGCAGTGCTAGTATTAATACGGAGCAAGAGACCCAGTACTTC. It specifies CSASINTEQETQYF.

The DNA for the CDR3 is TGTGCCAGCAGTTTATCAGGGACAGGAGGCGATACGCAGTATTTT. Its protein is CASSLSGTGGDTQYF. The rearrangement uses TRBV27 and TRBJ2-3, with 8 bases matching TRBD1. After removal of 0 bases from V and 6 bases from J, the junction contained 5 bases not matched to a gene. Germline CDR1 and CDR2: MNHEY and SMNVEV (reference sequence). This CDR3 spans 15 amino acids.

The rearrangement joins TRBV5-1 to TRBJ2-2, with D possibly TRBD1 on 6 matching bases. The length of the CDR3 is 16 residues. The germline V and J ends were trimmed by 0 bases and 5 bases, with 14 bases remaining between them. Germline V CDR1 and CDR2: SGHRS, YFSETQ. The CDR3 reads CASSLEVGHRTGELFF. The CDR3 DNA is TGCGCCAGCAGCTTGGAAGTGGGACACAGAACCGGGGAGCTGTTTTTT.

Points on this clonotype: Its ends do not fully match the called genes, so a read error is possible. The CDR3, as DNA: TGCGCCAGCAGATTGGAAGGGGGTCCGGGAGAGACCCAGTACTTC. It encodes CASRLEGGPGETQYF. The chain uses TRBV5-1 and TRBJ2-5; D may be TRBD1 (6 bases). The germline CDR1 and CDR2 sequences are SGHRS and YFSETQ. This CDR3 has 15 residues.

This chain joins TRBV4-1 and TRBJ2-7; no clear D gene. CDR1 and CDR2 from the germline V gene are MGHRA and YSYEKL. V lost 0 bases, J lost 5 bases, and 11 bases lay in between. CDR3 length: 14 amino acids. CDR3 sequence: CASSQENKLHEQYF. The CDR3 region has the DNA TGCGCCAGCAGCCAAGAAAATAAGCTACACGAGCAGTACTTC.

This clonotype was observed once. The chain joins TRBV7-8 to TRBJ2-1, with D perhaps matching TRBD1 (5 bases). The CDR3 has 13 residues. Trimming left V 4 bases short and J 4 bases short, with 8 bases between. The germline V gene encodes CDR1 SGHVS and CDR2 FQNEAQ. In DNA form, the CDR3 reads TGTGCCAGCAGCTGGGGCCATTACAATGAGCAGTTCTTC. It specifies CASSWGHYNEQFF.

The chain is built from TRBV30 and TRBJ1-1; D gene uncertain. This CDR3 region has 13 residues. Germline CDR1 is GTSNPN and CDR2 is SVGIG (reference sequence). The V and J ends lost 5 bases and 7 bases respectively, with 17 bases between them. CDR3 bases: TGTGCCTGGTCGCTATCAGCGAAGATTGAAGCTTTCTTT. As protein: CAWSLSAKIEAFF.

The chain is built from TRBV9 and TRBJ2-6, with D possibly TRBD1 on 6 matching bases. The CDR3 is made up of 15 amino acids. The V and J ends lost 4 bases and 0 bases respectively, with 8 bases between them. Germline assignment: CDR1 SGDLS and CDR2 YYNGEE. CDR3: CASSQGGSGANVLTF. CDR3 in DNA: TGTGCCAGCAGCCAAGGGGGCTCTGGGGCCAACGTCCTGACTTTC.

CDR3 sequence: CASSFPPRDPGNEKLFF. In DNA, the CDR3 is TGTGCCAGCAGTTTTCCCCCCCGGGACCCAGGGAATGAAAAACTGTTTTTT. V usage is TRBV12-3 or TRBV12-4 and J usage is TRBJ1-4; D is perhaps TRBD1 (5 bases). Between the trimmed V and J ends, which lost 3 bases and 5 bases, there was a span of 19 bases. This CDR3 is 17 amino acids long.

The chain couples TRBV10-2 to TRBJ2-7; D may be TRBD2 (5 bases). CDR1 and CDR2 (germline): WSHSY, SAAADI. The CDR3 runs 16 residues. Trimming pared 7 bases from V and 0 bases from J, leaving 19 bases between. For the CDR3, the DNA is TGCGCCAGCACAGAGGGTGTGGAGAGATTCTCCTACGAGCAGTACTTC. As protein: CASTEGVERFSYEQYF.

This chain joins TRBV2 and TRBJ1-2, with D unresolved. The germline CDR1 and CDR2 sequences are SNHLY and FYNNEI. This CDR3 has 14 amino acids. The V end was cut by 3 bases, the J end by 8 bases, with 16 bases between. DNA of the CDR3: TGTGCCAGCAGTGACCAGGAGTTCCCGGGCGGCTACACCTTC. It encodes CASSDQEFPGGYTF.

This sequence joins TRBV4-1 and TRBJ2-7, with a tentative D call TRBD2 (6 bases). The CDR3 totals 16 residues. The ends were cut back, 4 bases at V and 3 bases at J, with 19 bases in the middle. Germline V gene lookup returns CDR1 MGHRA and CDR2 YSYEKL. CDR3 protein: CASSPRFGGGLYEQYF. CDR3 bases: TGCGCCAGCAGCCCCCGCTTCGGGGGTGGGCTCTACGAGCAGTACTTC.

This clonotype was observed a single time. The chain joins TRBV5-8 to TRBJ1-1; a possible D gene is TRBD1 (6 bases). The germline gives CDR1 SGHTS, CDR2 YDEGEE. This CDR3 has 14 amino acids. V lost 2 bases to trimming and J lost 3 bases, with 11 bases between them. CDR3: CASSLGGADTEAFF. DNA for the CDR3: TGTGCCAGCAGCTTAGGGGGGGCCGACACTGAAGCTTTCTTT.